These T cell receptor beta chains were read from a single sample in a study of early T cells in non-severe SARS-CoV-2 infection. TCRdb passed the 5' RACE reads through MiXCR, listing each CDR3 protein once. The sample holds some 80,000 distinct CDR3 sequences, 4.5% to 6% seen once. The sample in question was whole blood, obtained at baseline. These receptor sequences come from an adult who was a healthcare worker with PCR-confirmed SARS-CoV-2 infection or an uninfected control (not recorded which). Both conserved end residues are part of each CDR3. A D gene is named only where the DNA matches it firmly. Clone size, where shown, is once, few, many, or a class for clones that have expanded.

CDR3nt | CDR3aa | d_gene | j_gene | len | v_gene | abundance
TGTGCCAGCAGCCAAGTGGGGACAGTTTACAATGAGCAGTTCTTC | CASSQVGTVYNEQFF | TRBD1 | TRBJ2-1 | 15 | TRBV3-1 | few
TGTGCCAGCAGCGCCGGGGATAGCAATCAGCCCCAGCATTTT | CASSAGDSNQPQHF | - | TRBJ1-5 | 14 | TRBV9 | many
TGTGCCAGCAGCTTTGGACTAGAATTTTCGTACTTC | CASSFGLEFSYF | TRBD2 | TRBJ2-7 | 12 | TRBV7-2 | few
TGTGCCAGCACCAACAGGGTTTTGGAAACTGAAGCTTTCTTT | CASTNRVLETEAFF | - | TRBJ1-1 | 14 | TRBV12-3/TRBV12-4 | -
TGTGCCAGCAGCTCCGGGACTAGCGGGAGCCATAGCACAGATACGCAGTATTTT | CASSSGTSGSHSTDTQYF | TRBD2 | TRBJ2-3 | 18 | TRBV3-1 | -
TGTGCCAGTAGGGACCGCCGCGTCAACAATGAGCAGTTCTTC | CASRDRRVNNEQFF | - | TRBJ2-1 | 14 | TRBV19 | few
TGCGCCAGCGGCTACTACGAGCAGTACTTC | CASGYYEQYF | - | TRBJ2-7 | 10 | TRBV10-2 | many
TGCAGTGTTCATTGGACAGGGGGCGTCTACGAGCAGTACTTC | CSVHWTGGVYEQYF | TRBD1 | TRBJ2-7 | 14 | TRBV20-1 | few
TGCAGTGCTTGGGGACAGGGGGCGAGGGACGCGCAGTACTTC | CSAWGQGARDAQYF | TRBD1 | TRBJ2-7 | 14 | TRBV20-1 | -
TGTGCCAGCAGTTATAGCGGGGGGAGCACAGATACGCAGTATTTT | CASSYSGGSTDTQYF | TRBD2 | TRBJ2-3 | 15 | TRBV7-6 | few
TGCAGTGCTAGACTAGCGCGGGAGCAGTACTTC | CSARLAREQYF | - | TRBJ2-7 | 11 | TRBV20-1 | many
TGTGCCAGCAGTGGCCCTTTGGAGGGGCGGGAGCACGGCGGGGAGCTGTTTTTT | CASSGPLEGREHGGELFF | TRBD2 | TRBJ2-2 | 18 | TRBV2 | many
TGTGCCACCCGGGGAGTCCGAGACTACGAGCAGTACTTC | CATRGVRDYEQYF | - | TRBJ2-7 | 13 | TRBV28 | many
TGTGCCAGCAGCTCCAGAGGCTCTGAAGCTTTCTTT | CASSSRGSEAFF | - | TRBJ1-1 | 12 | TRBV7-9 | -
TGTGCCAGCAGTTACGGGGGCGGGAGTGAAGCTTTCTTT | CASSYGGGSEAFF | - | TRBJ1-1 | 13 | TRBV6-6 | many
TGTGCCAGCTCACCAGGGCTCGAAGAGACCCAGTACTTC | CASSPGLEETQYF | - | TRBJ2-5 | 13 | TRBV18 | few
TGTGCCACCTCCGGAGAGGACACCGGGGAGCTGTTTTTT | CATSGEDTGELFF | - | TRBJ2-2 | 13 | TRBV24-1 | -
TGTGCCAGCAGTCCAGCGGGAGGCCCCTCCTACAATGAGCAGTTCTTC | CASSPAGGPSYNEQFF | TRBD2 | TRBJ2-1 | 16 | TRBV3-1 | few
TGTGCCAGCAGCCCCCATCTAGCGGGAGGCTCCTACGAGCAGTACTTC | CASSPHLAGGSYEQYF | TRBD2 | TRBJ2-7 | 16 | TRBV7-6 | many
TGTGCCAGCAGCGTACAATCTGAGGGTATCTTGACGACCGGGGAGCTGTTTTTT | CASSVQSEGILTTGELFF | - | TRBJ2-2 | 18 | TRBV9 | -
TGTGCCAGCAGCTCTACAGGGTGGACTGAAGCTTTCTTT | CASSSTGWTEAFF | - | TRBJ1-1 | 13 | TRBV5-4 | -
TGTGCCAGCAGTGAAAGTTTTGGCTACACCTTC | CASSESFGYTF | - | TRBJ1-2 | 11 | TRBV6-1 | once
TGTGCCAGCAGCTCCCCTGGACAGGGGCCATCGTGGAGTTTC | CASSSPGQGPSWSF | TRBD1 | TRBJ2-5 | 14 | TRBV7-6 | many
TGTGCCAGCAGTCCACAGTCAGCCAAAAACATTCAGTACTTC | CASSPQSAKNIQYF | - | TRBJ2-4 | 14 | TRBV6-6 | few
TGTGCCAGCAGCTTGAGGGGGGCCTCCTACAATGAGCAGTTCTTC | CASSLRGASYNEQFF | - | TRBJ2-1 | 15 | TRBV7-2 | few
TGTGCCAGCAGCTTAGTCGATGAGCAGTTCTTC | CASSLVDEQFF | - | TRBJ2-1 | 11 | TRBV11-2 | -
TGTGCCAGCAGTGCAATGGGGGGGGCAACTGAAGCTTTCTTT | CASSAMGGATEAFF | - | TRBJ1-1 | 14 | TRBV2 | -
TGCAGCGCCACAGGGGACAGGCTCACAGATACGCAGTATTTT | CSATGDRLTDTQYF | TRBD1 | TRBJ2-3 | 14 | TRBV29-1 | many
TGCAGTGCGGGCACCCAAGAGACCCAGTACTTC | CSAGTQETQYF | - | TRBJ2-5 | 11 | TRBV20-1 | few
TGTGCCAGCAGCCCTGACCGGGGGGCCCAAGAGACCCAGTACTTC | CASSPDRGAQETQYF | - | TRBJ2-5 | 15 | TRBV7-3 | many
TGTGCCAGCAACAATCGAAGGGGCGAGCAGTACTTC | CASNNRRGEQYF | - | TRBJ2-7 | 12 | TRBV7-8 | few
TGTGCCAGCAGCAAAGACGTCCAGGGGAAAATGTGGGGAAACATTCAGTACTTC | CASSKDVQGKMWGNIQYF | - | TRBJ2-4 | 18 | TRBV21-1 | few
TGTGCCTTCAGGCCCAGGGATCTGGGGGCTAATGAAAAACTGTTTTTT | CAFRPRDLGANEKLFF | - | TRBJ1-4 | 16 | TRBV6-6 | once
TGCGCCAGCAGCGCCCTTTTAGCGGGAGGGAACAATGAGCAGTTCTTC | CASSALLAGGNNEQFF | TRBD2 | TRBJ2-1 | 16 | TRBV5-1 | few
TGTGCCAGCAGCTTACAGGGCCCTAATTCACCCCTCCACTTT | CASSLQGPNSPLHF | - | TRBJ1-6 | 14 | TRBV7-6 | few
TGCAGCGTTGTGGCCTACTGGTACCAAGAGACCCAGTACTTC | CSVVAYWYQETQYF | - | TRBJ2-5 | 14 | TRBV29-1 | few
TGCGCCAGCTTACAGTCCCCGGATCTCAACACTGAAGCTTTCTTT | CASLQSPDLNTEAFF | - | TRBJ1-1 | 15 | TRBV5-1 | -
TGTGCCAGCAGCTTAGCGTCCCCGGAGATCCATGGCTACACCTTC | CASSLASPEIHGYTF | - | TRBJ1-2 | 15 | TRBV7-6 | few
TGTGCCAGCAGTTACGGGCAGGGGCGAGGCACCGGGGAGCTGTTTTTT | CASSYGQGRGTGELFF | - | TRBJ2-2 | 16 | TRBV6-5 | many
TGTGCCAGCAGCCCTAACAGGAGGCGGGGGGTCAATGAGCAGTTCTTC | CASSPNRRRGVNEQFF | TRBD2 | TRBJ2-1 | 16 | TRBV3-1 | -
TGTGCCAGCAGTTTAGGCTATAAAGGCTACGAGCAGTACTTC | CASSLGYKGYEQYF | - | TRBJ2-7 | 14 | TRBV12-3/TRBV12-4 | many
TGCGCCAGTACTTCTGGGGACGGCACTGAAGCTTTCTTT | CASTSGDGTEAFF | - | TRBJ1-1 | 13 | TRBV5-1 | many
TGTGCCAGCAGTGATATCTGGAGGACTAGCGGGAACACCGGGGAGCTGTTTTTT | CASSDIWRTSGNTGELFF | TRBD2 | TRBJ2-2 | 18 | TRBV25-1 | -
TGTGCCAGCAGCACCCGCGGGGCAGTAGAGACCCAGTACTTC | CASSTRGAVETQYF | - | TRBJ2-5 | 14 | TRBV7-9 | -
TGCAGTGCTACCGGACTAGCGGGAGGTAATGACGAGCAGTACTTC | CSATGLAGGNDEQYF | TRBD2 | TRBJ2-7 | 15 | TRBV20-1 | many